This TCR beta chain emerged from a study of blood T cell repertoires in COVID-19. The wider study: Specimens from acute and convalescent COVID-19 originated in the United States, Italy and Spain.

The germline gives CDR1 SGHNT, CDR2 YYREEE (reference sequence). V shed 4 bases, J shed 6 bases, and the junction held 3 bases outside the gene matches. CDR3 size: 12 residues. How the authors handled the data: For nucleated cells, counts were estimated from reference gene primer amplification. Data came from immunoSEQ multiplex PCR; TCRdb stores just in-frame clones and leaves some out. V, J and clone size reflect that table, while D and trimming were determined from the DNA. Among approximately 400,000 clones listed, 75% to 90% were seen once. Sequencing used PBMCs or T cells enriched from blood (not recorded which). The chain links TRBV5-4 to TRBJ2-7; TRBD2 matches at 8 bases. This TCR came from a woman aged 50 to 60 who had recovered from COVID-19. The CDR3 reads CASSPGGAEQYF. CDR3 coding DNA: TGTGCCAGCAGCCCGGGGGGGGCCGAGCAGTACTTC.